This T cell receptor (beta chain) was sequenced during a study of STAT3 mutations in large granular lymphocyte leukemia. The assay was immunoSEQ multiplex PCR, and TCRdb's table has in-frame clones only and misses some. There are more than 10,000 clones in the sample; less than 90% occur only once, and 85% to 90% lies in the top ten. Comments on this clone: The antigen remains undetermined.

The V end was cut by 3 bases, the J end by 2 bases, with 8 bases between. In germline, CDR1 is LGHNA, CDR2 YSLEER. CDR3 size: 13 residues. Study-wide results and limits: Every T-cell large granular lymphocyte leukemia patient had at least one immunodominant TCR beta clonotype.

This clonotype originated in a man at least 80 years old with T-cell large granular lymphocyte leukemia. Some clones in this sample may be carry-over from other donors' samples. Material: peripheral blood mononuclear cells. The chain employs TRBV4-3 and TRBJ2-7; D might be TRBD1 (6 bases). CDR3 residues: CASSQDRAYEQYF. The CDR3 DNA is TGCGCCAGCAGCCAGGACAGAGCCTACGAGCAGTACTTC.